This T cell receptor (beta chain) was recorded in a study of CD8+ T cells in alopecia areata. Turning to the study itself: Among treated patients, oral tofacitinib was administered at 5 to 10 mg twice daily.

V lost 4 bases, J lost 5 bases, and 4 bases stayed unmatched. The germline CDR1 and CDR2 sequences are SGDLS and YYNGEE. The CDR3 spans 14 residues. RNA was isolated and reverse transcribed to cDNA, the sequencing template. TCRdb's copy holds only in-frame clones and misses some; the assay was immunoSEQ multiplex PCR. The sample carries 150,000 to 200,000 clones, roughly 61% recorded once. Comment on this clone: What it binds is not known.

Documented treatment: oral pan-JAK inhibitor, 5-10 mg twice daily. Whole-study results and caveats: A great number of expanded lesional clones endured in scalp and blood during tofacitinib.

The source was CD8+ T cells sorted from blood, collected at week 24, from a patient treated with tofacitinib. This clonotype was sampled from a human donor with alopecia areata. J is TRBJ2-7 and V is TRBV9; 12 bases line up with TRBD2. This chain's CDR3 is CASSPSGGAHEQYF. The DNA for the CDR3 is TGTGCCAGCAGCCCTAGCGGGGGGGCCCACGAGCAGTACTTC. Using reference TRBV9 and TRBJ2-7 for the parts outside the CDR3, the full variable domain is DSGVTQTPKHLITATGQRVTLRCSPRSGDLSVYWYQQSLDQGLQFLIQYYNGEERAKGNILERFSAQQFPDLHSELNLSSLELGDSALYFCASSPSGGAHEQYFGPGTRLTVT.